This section outlines one TCR beta chain sequence together with its context. Its antigen is still unknown. There are no base qualities to consult, and no much larger clone falls within one base. The sample originates from a study of CD8+ T cells in alopecia areata (dated by TCRdb to about 2018). Broadly, across the study: The treated patients, all with moderate-to-severe alopecia areata, were enrolled in an open-label pilot trial of oral tofacitinib given at 5 to 10 mg twice daily. Biopsies were taken from tofacitinib-treated patients at baseline and at 4 and 24 weeks of treatment, and a later scalp biopsy was taken in several of the tofacitinib-treated patients. Amplification of TCRbeta CDR3 regions was done by immunoSEQ multiplex PCR using 35 Vbeta forward primers and 13 Jbeta reverse primers. Scalp tissue and sorted CD4+ and CD8+ peripheral blood T cells from patchy and totalis/universalis alopecia areata patients and from healthy controls were covered by human TCRbeta sequencing. Tofacitinib was given for 6 to 18 months, followed by 6 months of follow-up off drug to assess delayed response and recurrence. Clonality in the scalp was compared among normal scalp (n=4), patchy alopecia areata scalp (n=8), and alopecia totalis/universalis scalp (n=8). In treated patients, disease severity was measured using the SALT score, which gives the percentage of scalp surface area affected. RNA came from the PAXgene miRNA kit for fixed scalp, the miRNeasy kit for PBMCs, and the RNeasy kit for mouse skin. High-throughput TCRbeta sequencing was used to examine T cell clonal expansion in alopecia areata in both the C3H/HeJ mouse model and human patients. Overall results and qualifications from the work: Shared TCR sequences between patients were less evident than in mice, which may be partly attributable to HLA diversity in the patient population. Compared with normal scalp, lesional scalp had higher clonality and more expanded CD8+ clones, particularly in alopecia totalis/universalis, a pattern that suggests antigenic drive. Resident alphabeta T cells in normal human skin are also sequenced, complicating scalp TCR repertoire analysis, unlike mouse skin dominated by gammadelta T cells. Tofacitinib significantly lowered scalp clonality and the number of expanded CD8+ clones among the top 100 scalp clones. Because the treated cohort was small and had only one nonresponder, larger studies are needed to examine links between baseline CD8+ expansion and response. During tofacitinib treatment, many expanded lesional clones remained in scalp and blood, and this persistence may partly explain relapse after treatment is stopped.

Preparation of the library involved the immunoSEQ multiplex PCR assay. To provide template for TCR sequencing, every sample had RNA extracted and reverse transcribed into cDNA. First-strand cDNA was synthesized with SuperScript III using a 2:1 mix of oligo-dT and random hexamers. Amplification bias was assessed with a synthetic immune receptor repertoire, and residual bias was removed computationally. The authors' analysis ran thus. Raw reads were preprocessed to remove errors, and CDR3 was defined by IMGT conventions from the conserved cysteine to phenylalanine. Clonality was computed as 1 minus the Shannon entropy, with the entropy normalized by log2 of the number of productive unique TCRs. Whether scalp clones were CD4 or CD8 was inferred by matching scalp TCRbeta sequences against CD4 and CD8 repertoires sorted from blood. The source is immuneACCESS, and TCRdb retained only in-frame sequences with V and J called. Part of the clones is not carried over; for the studies checked, unresolved V genes explain less than half of this, and the remainder is unexplained. Clonal size and the V and J genes are those of that table, whereas D and trimming came from the DNA. In this sample the table shows roughly 150,000 clones, around 50% of which occur a single time. In total, the top ten clones hold more than 15% of the sample.

The germline V end is reduced by 8 bases and the J end by 0 bases; junction bases left unmatched: 8. From its cysteine to its phenylalanine, the CDR3 spans 15 amino acids. The entry retains the CDR3 DNA only, 45 bases that are in frame from base 1. The label giving this sample's time point can be read as: less than five weeks on oral tofacitinib. The intended sense of this specimen's treatment or condition label: oral pan-JAK inhibitor, 5-10 mg twice daily. Lesional scalp punch biopsies and peripheral blood were collected from alopecia areata patients. PBMCs were separated by density centrifugation and stained for CD3, CD4 and CD8, after which CD4+ and CD8+ T cells were sorted on a FACSAria.

Source: CD8+ T cells sorted from blood, taken at week 4, from a patient treated with tofacitinib. This receptor was obtained from a human donor with alopecia areata. The chain is encoded by TRBV23-1 joined to TRBJ1-1; 8 junctional bases match TRBD1. TRBV23-1 is sorted into the ORF group, with uncertain function. The sequenced DNA: TGCGCCAGCCAGATACCGGGACAGGTGAACACTGAAGCTTTCTTT. Its translation reads: CASQIPGQVNTEAFF.